This is a list of T cell receptor beta chains from one sample in a study of radiation and T cells in renal cell carcinoma. This table comes from immunoSEQ multiplex PCR, and its TCRdb copy is limited to in-frame clones, with some not included. The sample comprises roughly 150,000 clones, approximately 90% of which are singletons, and 13% rests with the top ten. Sequences were derived from blood, sampled from a patient whose treatment included radiotherapy and nephrectomy. Receptor source: a woman between 45 and 60 years old with renal cell carcinoma. Both conserved end residues are part of each CDR3. The order of the fields is V gene, J gene, D gene, clone size, CDR3 protein, CDR3 DNA. D genes are given only for firm matches. Size is omitted from some rows. Given values are once, few, many or a class for expanded clones.

>TRBV2|TRBJ2-5|TRBD2|.
CASNPLAGIETQYF
TGTGCCAGCAATCCTCTAGCGGGGATAGAGACCCAGTACTTC
>TRBV6-1|TRBJ1-2|.|.
CASRNSGRDYGYTF
TGTGCCAGCAGAAATTCGGGGAGGGACTATGGCTACACCTTC
>TRBV7-2|TRBJ1-5|TRBD1|once
CASSLAGGADQPQHF
TGTGCCAGCAGCTTAGCAGGGGGCGCGGATCAGCCCCAGCATTTT
>TRBV6-6|TRBJ2-7|TRBD1|.
CASSYSRTGGSYEQYF
TGTGCCAGCAGTTACTCGAGGACAGGGGGCTCCTACGAGCAGTACTTC
>TRBV7-9|TRBJ2-1|.|.
CASSRVRGTVYNEQFF
TGTGCCAGCAGCCGTGTTCGGGGGACAGTTTACAATGAGCAGTTCTTC
>TRBV30|TRBJ2-7|.|.
CAWTGPYSYEQYF
TGTGCCTGGACCGGGCCGTACTCCTACGAGCAGTACTTC
>TRBV18|TRBJ2-3|.|.
CASSPPTQDTQYF
TGTGCCAGCTCACCGCCGACTCAGGATACGCAGTATTTT
>TRBV19|TRBJ1-1|.|.
CASTPRRGMNTEAFF
TGTGCCAGTACTCCCCGCAGGGGTATGAACACTGAAGCTTTCTTT
>TRBV2|TRBJ1-2|.|.
CASSDDRRAYGYTF
TGTGCCAGCAGTGATGACCGAAGAGCCTATGGCTACACCTTC
>TRBV4-2|TRBJ2-1|TRBD1|.
CASSQGTGAHNEQFF
TGTGCCAGCAGCCAAGGGACAGGGGCCCACAATGAGCAGTTCTTC
>TRBV2|TRBJ2-1|.|.
CASSVQGVSDEQFF
TGTGCCAGCAGTGTCCAAGGGGTTTCGGATGAGCAGTTCTTC
>TRBV9|TRBJ2-7|.|.
CASSVADRPYEQYF
TGTGCCAGCAGCGTAGCTGATCGACCCTACGAGCAGTACTTC
>TRBV19|TRBJ1-2|.|once
CASQRVQTDGYTF
TGTGCCAGTCAGCGGGTCCAGACGGATGGCTACACCTTC
>TRBV7-8|TRBJ1-1|TRBD1|.
CASSPDRGAFF
TGTGCCAGCAGCCCCGACAGGGGAGCTTTCTTT
>TRBV4-1|TRBJ2-7|TRBD2|.
CASSQDWTSGTYEQYF
TGCGCCAGCAGCCAAGATTGGACTAGCGGAACCTACGAGCAGTACTTC
>TRBV12-2|TRBJ1-2|.|once
CASRPGTDGYTF
TGTGCAAGTCGCCCGGGGACGGATGGCTACACCTTC
>TRBV5-1|TRBJ1-1|.|once
CASSSDSNTEAFF
TGCGCCAGCAGCTCCGACAGTAACACTGAAGCTTTCTTT
>TRBV5-1|TRBJ1-2|.|.
CASSLAGQGRTYLLRNYGYTF
TGCGCCAGCAGCTTGGCCGGCCAGGGGAGGACCTACCTACTACGTAACTATGGCTACACCTTC
>TRBV7-2|TRBJ2-7|.|.
CASSLQTGRAYEQYF
TGTGCCAGCAGCTTACAGACAGGGAGGGCCTACGAGCAGTACTTC
>TRBV5-8|TRBJ2-1|TRBD1|.
CASSLVLDRAEEFF
TGTGCCAGCAGCTTGGTATTAGACAGGGCCGAGGAGTTCTTC
>TRBV19|TRBJ1-2|.|.
CASSIFGKYYGYTF
TGTGCCAGTAGTATCTTTGGCAAATACTATGGCTACACCTTC
>TRBV5-6|TRBJ2-3|.|.
CASSLPSTDTQYF
TGTGCCAGCAGCTTGCCCAGCACAGATACGCAGTATTTT
>TRBV7-9|TRBJ1-2|TRBD1|.
CASSPRDRGRDYGYTF
TGTGCCAGCAGCCCACGGGACAGGGGAAGGGACTATGGCTACACCTTC
>TRBV7-2|TRBJ1-5|TRBD1|.
CASSLDRGSNQPQHF
TGTGCCAGCAGCTTAGACAGGGGAAGCAATCAGCCCCAGCATTTT
>TRBV19|TRBJ1-4|.|.
CASQGEGYEKLFF
TGTGCCAGCCAAGGGGAAGGTTACGAAAAACTGTTTTTT
>TRBV5-1|TRBJ2-3|.|.
CASSLAGFDTQYF
TGCGCCAGCAGCTTGGCGGGTTTCGATACGCAGTATTTT
>TRBV5-6|TRBJ2-7|TRBD1|.
CASSSSGRGGGYEQYF
TGTGCCAGCAGCTCCTCGGGGCGAGGGGGCGGCTACGAGCAGTACTTC
>TRBV5-1|TRBJ1-2|TRBD1|few
CASRPGGGYGYTF
TGCGCCAGCAGGCCAGGGGGCGGGTATGGCTACACCTTC
>TRBV6-1|TRBJ1-5|.|.
CASSAGRGGGLPQHF
TGTGCCAGCAGTGCCGGACGAGGGGGAGGTCTGCCCCAGCATTTT
>TRBV19|TRBJ2-5|TRBD1|.
CASSIGQGAILETQYF
TGTGCCAGTAGTATCGGGCAGGGGGCAATTTTGGAGACCCAGTACTTC
>TRBV19|TRBJ2-6|.|.
CASSTGRTSRPGANVLTF
TGTGCCAGTAGTACGGGGCGGACGTCGAGACCTGGGGCCAACGTCCTGACTTTC
>TRBV7-2|TRBJ2-6|.|once
CASSLGGSGANVLTF
TGTGCCAGCAGCTTAGGAGGGTCTGGGGCCAACGTCCTGACTTTC
>TRBV10-3|TRBJ2-1|TRBD2|.
CAISAGGGSYNEQFF
TGTGCCATCAGTGCGGGGGGAGGTTCCTACAATGAGCAGTTCTTC
>TRBV28|TRBJ1-5|.|.
CASRSSFNQPQHF
TGTGCCAGCAGATCTTCCTTCAATCAGCCCCAGCATTTT
>TRBV7-2|TRBJ1-6|TRBD1|.
CASSLGQVLNSPLHF
TGTGCCAGCAGCCTAGGACAGGTTCTTAATTCACCCCTCCACTTT
>TRBV2|TRBJ2-5|TRBD1|.
CASHGTVFKGTQYF
TGTGCCAGCCACGGGACAGTGTTCAAAGGGACCCAGTACTTC
>TRBV5-1|TRBJ1-5|TRBD1|.
CARSSGTENQPQHF
TGCGCCCGATCCTCCGGGACAGAAAATCAGCCCCAGCATTTT
>TRBV7-9|TRBJ1-2|.|.
CASSPTGYDGYTF
TGTGCCAGCAGCCCAACAGGTTATGACGGCTACACCTTC
>TRBV14|TRBJ2-3|TRBD1|.
CASQWGQSTDTQYF
TGTGCCAGCCAATGGGGACAGAGCACAGATACGCAGTATTTT
>TRBV4-3|TRBJ1-1|.|few
CASSQERRTAAAREAFF
TGCGCCAGCAGCCAAGAACGCCGGACAGCCGCAGCCCGTGAAGCTTTCTTT
>TRBV30|TRBJ1-2|.|.
CAWSVDGVGYTF
TGTGCCTGGAGTGTAGATGGGGTTGGCTACACCTTC
>TRBV7-8|TRBJ1-1|TRBD1|.
CASSPRTGLLNTEAFF
TGTGCCAGCAGCCCACGGACAGGTCTTTTGAACACTGAAGCTTTCTTT
>TRBV5-1|TRBJ2-7|TRBD2|.
CASSPEAGGLYEQYF
TGCGCCAGCAGCCCCGAGGCGGGGGGGCTTTACGAGCAGTACTTC
>TRBV6-5|TRBJ1-1|TRBD1|.
CASGLTGGTEAFF
TGTGCCAGCGGTTTAACAGGGGGGACTGAAGCTTTCTTT
>TRBV18|TRBJ2-2|TRBD2|few
CASYAGGASTGELFF
TGTGCCAGCTACGCGGGAGGGGCAAGCACCGGGGAGCTGTTTTTT
>TRBV6-1|TRBJ1-3|.|.
CASSRRSSGNTIYF
TGTGCCAGCAGCCGACGATCCTCTGGAAACACCATATATTTT
>TRBV5-6|TRBJ2-5|TRBD2|.
CASSQGLAGPNPYQETQYF
TGTGCCAGCAGCCAGGGACTAGCGGGACCTAACCCGTACCAAGAGACCCAGTACTTC
>TRBV21-1|TRBJ1-5|.|.
CASSKEDSNQPQHF
TGTGCCAGCAGCAAAGAAGACAGTAATCAGCCCCAGCATTTT
>TRBV2|TRBJ1-1|.|few
CASSDPGAIRTEAFF
TGTGCCAGCAGTGATCCGGGGGCTATAAGGACTGAAGCTTTCTTT
>TRBV6-5|TRBJ2-7|TRBD2|.
CASSYSASGSYEQYF
TGTGCCAGCAGTTACTCGGCTAGCGGTTCCTACGAGCAGTACTTC
>TRBV7-8|TRBJ1-4|.|.
CASSPTIWAREKLFF
TGTGCCAGCAGCCCTACTATTTGGGCCCGTGAAAAACTGTTTTTT
>TRBV15|TRBJ1-2|TRBD1|.
CATSRAGTGRNYGYTF
TGTGCCACCAGCAGAGCGGGGACAGGGAGGAACTATGGCTACACCTTC
>TRBV5-1|TRBJ2-3|.|few
CASSLTPGTDTQYF
TGCGCCAGCAGCTTAACCCCTGGCACAGATACGCAGTATTTT
>TRBV6-1|TRBJ2-1|TRBD2|once
CASSEIFLGTSGVTYNEQFF
TGTGCCAGCAGTGAAATATTCCTCGGGACTAGCGGGGTGACCTACAATGAGCAGTTCTTC
>TRBV19|TRBJ2-2|.|.
CASSSAGSEGGELFF
TGTGCCAGTAGTTCAGCAGGGTCAGAGGGCGGGGAGCTGTTTTTT
>TRBV19|TRBJ2-3|.|.
CASSILTSSTDTQYF
TGTGCCAGTAGTATTCTTACTAGTAGCACAGATACGCAGTATTTT
>TRBV9|TRBJ2-5|.|.
CASSPGTFQETQYF
TGTGCCAGCAGCCCCGGGACCTTCCAAGAGACCCAGTACTTC
>TRBV6-5|TRBJ2-3|TRBD2|.
CASSYGGVGTDTQYF
TGTGCCAGCAGTTACGGGGGGGTAGGCACAGATACGCAGTATTTT
>TRBV19|TRBJ1-2|.|.
CASSTSHFYGYTF
TGTGCCAGTAGCACGAGTCACTTCTATGGCTACACCTTC
>TRBV7-9|TRBJ2-7|TRBD1|.
CASSHPPGQKLSYEQYF
TGTGCCAGCAGCCACCCGCCGGGACAGAAATTATCCTACGAGCAGTACTTC